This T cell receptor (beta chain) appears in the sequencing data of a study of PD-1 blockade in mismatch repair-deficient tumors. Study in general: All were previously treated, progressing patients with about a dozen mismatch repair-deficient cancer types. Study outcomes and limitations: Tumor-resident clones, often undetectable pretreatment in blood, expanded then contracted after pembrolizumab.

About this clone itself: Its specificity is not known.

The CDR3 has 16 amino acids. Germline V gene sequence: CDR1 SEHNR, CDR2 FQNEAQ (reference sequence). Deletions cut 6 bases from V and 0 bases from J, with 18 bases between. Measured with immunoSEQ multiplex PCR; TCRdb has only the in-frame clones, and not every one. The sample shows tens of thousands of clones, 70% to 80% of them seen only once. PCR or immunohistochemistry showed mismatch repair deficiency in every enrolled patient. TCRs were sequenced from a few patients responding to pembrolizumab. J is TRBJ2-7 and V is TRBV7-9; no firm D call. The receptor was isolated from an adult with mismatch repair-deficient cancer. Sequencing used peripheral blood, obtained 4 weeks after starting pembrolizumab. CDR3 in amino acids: CASRSISEGSSYEQYF. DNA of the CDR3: TGTGCCAGCAGATCCATTTCGGAAGGCTCCTCCTACGAGCAGTACTTC. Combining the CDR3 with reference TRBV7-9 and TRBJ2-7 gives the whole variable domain DTGVSQNPRHKITKRGQNVTFRCDPISEHNRLYWYRQTLGQGPEFLTYFQNEAQLEKSRLLSDRFSAERPKGSFSTLEIQRTEQGDSAMYLCASRSISEGSSYEQYFGPGTRLTVT.